The 31 T cell receptor beta chains reported below all come from one sample, sequenced in a study of T cell repertoires in cytomegalovirus infection (dated 2019 in TCRdb). The treatment or condition label here, explained by the study, means: in vitro stimulation with specific CMV peptide epitopes to enrich CMV-specific T cells. Their antigens remain unidentified. Sequenced on an Illumina HiSeq 1500. TCRdb trimmed public reads at Q25 via fastp, called clones via MiXCR and kept in-frame beta chains. Entries are consolidated by CDR3 protein sequence, retaining the most common genes and DNA. Present in this sample are a few hundred thousand distinct CDR3 sequences, 22% of which were seen just once. Roughly 19% of the sample comes from the top ten. The sequencing here drew on cultured PBMCs, taken from culture after CMV antigen stimulation. These receptors all stem from a human donor in good health (CMV status not recorded). Some clones in this sample may be carry-over from other donors' samples.

CDR3 sequence: CASSLRQDYNEQFF. The CDR3 coding sequence is TGCGCCAGCAGCTTGAGACAGGATTACAATGAGCAGTTCTTC. V usage is TRBV5-1 and J usage is TRBJ2-1; a possible D gene is TRBD1 (6 bases). The V end lost 1 base, the J end lost 4 bases, and 9 bases lay between the germline ends. Germline values: CDR1 SGHRS, CDR2 YFSETQ. CDR3 length: 14 residues.

The genes are TRBV6-2 or TRBV6-3 and TRBJ1-3, with a weak D call TRBD1 (6 bases). Trimming removed 7 bases from V and 0 bases from J, with 10 bases in between. Germline CDR1 is MNHEY and CDR2 is SVGEGT. This CDR3 comprises 14 residues. Written as DNA, the CDR3 is TGTGCCAGCAAGCGGGACAACTCTGGAAACACCATATATTTT. Protein product: CASKRDNSGNTIYF.

The chain has TRBV4-1 and TRBJ2-6; D is ambiguous. The CDR3 is made up of 17 amino acids. V was cut by 1 base and J by 0 bases, with 10 bases left in between. Germline CDR1 reads MGHRA; CDR2 reads YSYEKL. In nucleotides, the CDR3 is TGCGCCAGCAGCCAAGTTCAAGGCTACTCTGGGGCCAACGTCCTGACTTTC. Encoded protein: CASSQVQGYSGANVLTF.

This chain links TRBV20-1 with TRBJ2-7; 12 bases map to TRBD2. The CDR3 runs 17 residues. V trimming: 0 bases; J trimming: 4 bases; junction bases outside the gene matches: 10. Germline CDR1 and CDR2: DFQATT and SNEGSKA (reference sequence). The CDR3 region has the DNA TGCAGTGCTAGAGAGGGACTAGCGGGTGTCAGGAAGTACGAGCAGTACTTC. Translated, it gives CSAREGLAGVRKYEQYF.

V is TRBV4-1 and J is TRBJ1-5; D uncertain. This CDR3 is 17 amino acids long. V gave up 0 bases and J gave up 0 bases, with 12 bases separating them. In germline, CDR1 is MGHRA, CDR2 YSYEKL. DNA for the CDR3: TGCGCCAGCAGCCAAGATCCAACCGGGTATAGCAATCAGCCCCAGCATTTT. The encoded protein is CASSQDPTGYSNQPQHF.

The CDR3 region is CSARDRDTHQPQHF. The CDR3 DNA reads TGCAGTGCTAGAGATAGGGACACCCATCAGCCCCAGCATTTT. The chain couples TRBV20-1 to TRBJ1-5; a weak D match, TRBD1 (6 bases). From germline, CDR1 is DFQATT and CDR2 SNEGSKA (reference sequence). The ends were cut back, 0 bases at V and 5 bases at J, with 11 bases in the middle. The CDR3 runs 14 residues.

At least ten counts were recorded for this clonotype. V is TRBV7-2 and J is TRBJ2-5; 7 bases map to TRBD2. Germline V gene lookup returns CDR1 SGHTA and CDR2 FQGNSA. The CDR3 is 14 amino acids. The V segment lost 4 bases and the J segment 5 bases; nucleotides outside the gene matches: 7. DNA of the CDR3: TGTGCCAGCAGCTCCCGACTAGCTGAGGAGACCCAGTACTTC. Translated: CASSSRLAEETQYF.

The V and J genes are TRBV24-1 and TRBJ2-6; D ambiguous. Per germline, CDR1 KGHDR and CDR2 SFDVKD. The CDR3 consists of 15 residues. V was trimmed by 3 bases and J by 0 bases, leaving 5 bases between them. The CDR3 nucleotides are TGTGCCACCAGTGATAGGACCTCTGGGGCCAACGTCCTGACTTTC. This codes for CATSDRTSGANVLTF.

This clonotype has a count of ten or more. J is TRBJ2-7 and V is TRBV11-2; D may correspond to TRBD1 or TRBD2 (6 bases each). V dropped 1 base and J dropped 7 bases, with 20 bases sitting between them. Germline values: CDR1 SGHAT, CDR2 FQNNGV. The CDR3 runs to 16 residues. The CDR3 DNA follows: TGTGCCAGCAGCTTAGGTACCGGGGGCCCTACTAGAGAGCAGTACTTC. Its translation: CASSLGTGGPTREQYF.

In its sample, this clonotype was seen many times. This rearrangement joins TRBV7-2 to TRBJ1-3; no definite D call. CDR3 size: 15 residues. From germline, CDR1 is SGHTA and CDR2 FQGNSA. V was cut by 1 base and J by 0 bases, with 7 bases left in between. The CDR3 region is CASSLDWASGNTIYF. CDR3 nucleotides: TGTGCCAGCAGCTTAGATTGGGCCTCTGGAAACACCATATATTTT. The full variable domain, its missing parts supplied by reference TRBV7-2 and TRBJ1-3, is GAGVSQSPSNKVTEKGKDVELRCDPISGHTALYWYRQSLGQGLEFLIYFQGNSAPDKSGLPSDRFSAERTGGSVSTLTIQRTQQEDSAVYLCASSLDWASGNTIYFGEGSWLTVV.

This CDR3 is CASSYGTPRGDTQYF. The CDR3 region has the DNA TGTGCCAGCAGTTACGGGACCCCGAGGGGAGATACGCAGTATTTT. The genes are TRBV6-5 and TRBJ2-3; perhaps D is TRBD1 or TRBD2 (5 bases each). V dropped 2 bases and J dropped 5 bases, with 14 bases sitting between them. Looked up from germline, CDR1 is MNHEY and CDR2 is SVGAGI. The CDR3 consists of 15 residues.

This clonotype was detected ten times or more. CDR3 sequence (DNA): TGTGCCAGCAGTCCTAGGGGTGAAAAACTGTTTTTT. The encoded protein is CASSPRGEKLFF. The chain uses TRBV7-2 and TRBJ1-4; D is possibly TRBD1 (5 bases). The V and J ends lost 6 bases and 7 bases respectively, with 9 bases between them. CDR1 and CDR2 from the germline V gene are SGHTA and FQGNSA. This CDR3 region has 12 residues.

This clonotype was recorded a few times. V is TRBV4-3 and J is TRBJ2-1, with TRBD1 identical over 7 bases. Germline loops: CDR1 LGHNA, CDR2 YSLEER. This CDR3 has 15 residues. V shed 1 base and J 6 bases; nucleotides not matched to a gene: 6. The CDR3 nucleotides are TGCGCCAGCAGCCAAGCTAGGGACAGCAGCAATGAGCAGTTCTTC. Translation: CASSQARDSSNEQFF.

This clonotype was seen a handful of times. This chain uses TRBV20-1 with TRBJ2-1; D possibly matches TRBD1 or TRBD2 (5 bases each). Germline CDR1 is DFQATT and CDR2 is SNEGSKA (reference sequence). V was pared by 3 bases and J by 3 bases, with 12 bases between. This CDR3 spans 14 amino acids. The CDR3 protein is CSARGVRHYNEQFF. The CDR3, as DNA: TGCAGTGCTAGGGGGGTGCGGCACTACAATGAGCAGTTCTTC.

As regards this clonotype: Germline is not matched at one junction end, which may reflect a read error. This chain uses TRBV9 with TRBJ2-1; D gene unclear. Germline values: CDR1 SGDLS, CDR2 YYNGEE. This CDR3 region has 11 residues. The CDR3 loop reads CTSSVGNEQFF. Written as DNA, the CDR3 is TGTACCAGCAGCGTCGGCAATGAGCAGTTCTTC.

Many counts were recorded for this clonotype. This chain links TRBV7-2 with TRBJ1-2, with TRBD1 identical over 10 bases. The V gene's germline CDR1 is SGHTA and CDR2 FQGNSA. With V trimmed by 5 bases and J by 2 bases, 5 bases remained unmatched. The CDR3 sequence is 15 residues long. The CDR3: CASSGRGQGNYGYTF. The CDR3 DNA follows: TGTGCCAGCAGCGGAAGGGGACAGGGGAACTATGGCTACACCTTC.

The rearrangement uses TRBV10-3 and TRBJ1-3; no definite D call. Trimming removed 3 bases at V and 5 bases at J, with 8 bases between. Germline CDR1 ENHRY, CDR2 SYGVKD. The CDR3 length is 13 residues. DNA of the CDR3: TGTGCCATCAGTGACCCCGACAGAAACACCATATATTTT. Protein product: CAISDPDRNTIYF.

This clonotype was recorded a few times. This rearrangement joins TRBV19 to TRBJ2-1; D remains ambiguous. CDR1 and CDR2 (germline): LNHDA, SQIVND (reference sequence). There are 18 residues in the CDR3. V lost 0 bases and J lost 5, with 20 bases in between. CDR3 DNA sequence: TGTGCCAGTAGTATAGATCCTGCCAGGCAAAAAAGGGACAATGAGCAGTTCTTC. This encodes CASSIDPARQKRDNEQFF.

The J gene is TRBJ1-1, the V gene TRBV5-1; no clear D gene. This CDR3 contains 13 residues. The germline V and J ends were trimmed by 3 bases and 3 bases, with 9 bases remaining between them. Germline assignment: CDR1 SGHRS and CDR2 YFSETQ. The CDR3 loop reads CASSYGRDTEAFF. The CDR3 DNA is TGCGCCAGCAGCTATGGCCGGGACACTGAAGCTTTCTTT.

The chain links TRBV28 to TRBJ1-4; D unresolved. V was clipped by 1 base and J by 2 bases, with 8 bases between them. Looked up from germline, CDR1 is MDHEN and CDR2 is SYDVKM. This CDR3 comprises 15 residues. CDR3 amino acids: CASSLFGQTNEKLFF. Written as DNA, the CDR3 is TGTGCCAGCAGTTTATTCGGGCAGACTAATGAAAAACTGTTTTTT. Drawing the rest from reference TRBV28 and TRBJ1-4, the complete variable domain is DVKVTQSSRYLVKRTGEKVFLECVQDMDHENMFWYRQDPGLGLRLIYFSYDVKMKEKGDIPEGYSVSREKKERFSLILESASTNQTSMYLCASSLFGQTNEKLFFGSGTQLSVL.

This sequence joins TRBV5-5 and TRBJ2-1; the match to TRBD2 covers 9 bases. This CDR3 is built from 15 residues. V gave up 5 bases and J gave up 4 bases; unmatched junction bases: 7. Germline V CDR1 and CDR2: SGHKS, YYEKEE (reference sequence). The CDR3 sequence: CASRRAGGLYNEQFF. In DNA form, the CDR3 reads TGTGCCAGCAGGAGAGCGGGAGGCCTATACAATGAGCAGTTCTTC.

With regard to this clonotype: A junction boundary mismatches the germline segment, possibly from a read error. The gene calls are TRBV7-3 and TRBJ1-1; D gene unclear. Germline V gives CDR1 SGHTA, CDR2 FQGTGA. CDR3 length: 13 amino acids. The CDR3 coding sequence is TGTGTCAGCAGCTCGACACTGAACACTGAAGCTTTCTTT. Translation gives CVSSSTLNTEAFF.

This chain connects TRBV28 to TRBJ2-1; D is ambiguous. The CDR3 is 12 amino acids. Germline V gene lookup returns CDR1 MDHEN and CDR2 SYDVKM. V was cut by 3 bases and J by 12 bases, with 12 bases left in between. Here the CDR3 reads CASSFNPERQFF. The CDR3, as DNA: TGTGCCAGCAGTTTCAACCCAGAAAGGCAGTTCTTC.

This clonotype was detected ten times or more. The J gene is TRBJ1-3, the V gene TRBV7-8, with a weak D call TRBD1 (5 bases). The CDR3 totals 16 residues. Trimming removed 2 bases from V and 0 bases from J, with 11 bases in between. Germline V gives CDR1 SGHVS, CDR2 FQNEAQ. The CDR3 spells CASSLRTGTSGNTIYF. Here the CDR3 DNA reads TGTGCCAGCAGCTTAAGAACAGGCACCTCTGGAAACACCATATATTTT.

This rearrangement joins TRBV15 to TRBJ1-4; unclear D gene. Per the germline V gene, CDR1 is LNHNV and CDR2 is YYDKDF (reference sequence). The ends were cut back, 1 base at V and 0 bases at J, with 9 bases in the middle. This CDR3 comprises 16 residues. The CDR3 bases are TGTGCCACCAGCAGAGGAAGAGCTTCAACTAATGAAAAACTGTTTTTT. Protein sequence: CATSRGRASTNEKLFF.

This clonotype has ten or more counts. The rearrangement joins TRBV7-2 to TRBJ2-1; 16 bases line up with TRBD2. CDR1 and CDR2 from the germline V gene are SGHTA and FQGNSA. J lost 9 bases, V lost 5 bases, and 10 bases had no gene match. The CDR3 loop spans 17 amino acids. In DNA form, the CDR3 reads TGTGCCAGCAGCCCTCGGGGACTAGCGGGAGGGCCAGGTGAGCAGTTCTTC. Translating it yields CASSPRGLAGGPGEQFF.

The chain uses TRBV5-6 and TRBJ2-4; a possible D gene is TRBD1 (5 bases). Germline V CDR1 and CDR2: SGHDT, YYEEEE. The CDR3 length is 15 residues. Trimming shortened V by 2 bases and J by 2 bases, and 11 bases separated the two germline ends. CDR3 bases: TGTGCCAGCAGCTTCCAGGGTCTGTCCAAAAACATTCAGTACTTC. Translated, it gives CASSFQGLSKNIQYF.

This sequence joins TRBV7-9 and TRBJ1-1; 9 positions agree with TRBD1. The germline gives CDR1 SEHNR, CDR2 FQNEAQ (reference sequence). V was clipped by 5 bases and J by 4 bases; unmatched bases: 11. CDR3 length equals 16 residues. The CDR3 coding sequence is TGTGCCAGCAGCACCCGGGACAGGGCTCTGGGCACTGAAGCTTTCTTT. Protein sequence: CASSTRDRALGTEAFF.

This clonotype was picked up many times. This chain connects TRBV7-2 to TRBJ1-2; 7 bases map to TRBD1. There are 13 residues in the CDR3. Germline-derived CDR1 and CDR2 are SGHTA and FQGNSA. The V gene end was trimmed by 6 bases and the J gene end by 5 bases; junction bases not matched to a gene: 6. CDR3: CASRDGTVYGYTF. In DNA, the CDR3 is TGTGCCAGCAGGGACGGGACAGTATATGGCTACACCTTC.

This clonotype was seen a few times. V gene TRBV7-2 combines with J gene TRBJ2-3; no clear D. Deletions cut 1 base from V and 1 base from J, with 9 bases between. The CDR3 sequence is 15 residues long. Germline values: CDR1 SGHTA, CDR2 FQGNSA. DNA for the CDR3: TGTGCCAGCAGCTTAGTCCGTCCTCGCACAGATACGCAGTATTTT. Protein sequence: CASSLVRPRTDTQYF.

This clonotype was seen ten or more times. The chain has TRBV7-2 and TRBJ2-5; 11 positions match TRBD1. This CDR3 contains 15 residues. Germline assignment: CDR1 SGHTA and CDR2 FQGNSA. Unmatched junction bases numbered 6, after V lost 5 bases and J lost 4 bases. CDR3 DNA: TGTGCCAGCAGCCTGGACAGGGGGCCTTCAGAGACCCAGTACTTC. Translating it yields CASSLDRGPSETQYF.